Shown below are 32 T cell receptor beta chains from a single sample sequenced in a study of blood T cells in healthy people across ages. With a J-beta primer mix and a sample-barcoded 5' primer, a second PCR ran about 6 to 11 cycles. MiXCR was run by TCRdb on the 5' RACE reads, yielding one entry per CDR3 protein. Of some 790,000 distinct CDR3 sequences listed, less than 35% are singletons. Sequenced sample: blood. All receptors derive from a woman of 80 years or more in good health.

This clonotype has a single count. A much more abundant neighbour one base away suggests this may be a read error. The gene calls are TRBV6-5 and TRBJ2-7; 8 bases align to TRBD1. Germline V gives CDR1 MNHEY, CDR2 SVGAGI. V gave up 6 bases and J gave up 2 bases; unmatched junction bases: 6. This CDR3 comprises 14 residues. The CDR3 sequence: CASRDRASPYEQYF. CDR3 nucleotides: TGTGCCAGCAGGGACAGGGCAAGCCCCTACGAGCAGTACTTC.

This rearrangement joins TRBV7-9 to TRBJ1-1; possible D gene TRBD1, 5 bases. The length of the CDR3 is 16 residues. The germline V and J ends were trimmed by 4 bases and 0 bases, with 15 bases remaining between them. Germline V gene data show CDR1 as SEHNR and CDR2 as FQNEAQ (reference sequence). The CDR3 loop reads CASSYPSRAVNTEAFF. The CDR3 DNA sequence: TGTGCCAGCAGCTACCCCTCCAGGGCGGTGAACACTGAAGCTTTCTTT. The full variable domain, with the rest looked up from reference TRBV7-9 and TRBJ1-1, is DTGVSQNPRHKITKRGQNVTFRCDPISEHNRLYWYRQTLGQGPEFLTYFQNEAQLEKSRLLSDRFSAERPKGSFSTLEIQRTEQGDSAMYLCASSYPSRAVNTEAFFGQGTRLTVV.

This clonotype occurred a few times. A much larger clone lies one base from this, so it may be a read error. The chain has TRBV6-2 or TRBV6-3 and TRBJ2-3; 7 nucleotides match TRBD2. The V gene's germline CDR1 is MNHEY and CDR2 SVGEGT. The CDR3 length is 14 residues. The DNA for the CDR3 is TGTGCCGGCAGATATAGCGGGCCCGCAGATACGCAGTATTTT. It encodes CAGRYSGPADTQYF.

This clonotype was seen at least ten times. This CDR3 reads CASSLGRRRGDTDTQYF. The CDR3 DNA is TGTGCCAGCAGCTTGGGCCGGAGGAGGGGGGACACAGATACGCAGTATTTT. The chain is built from TRBV7-9 and TRBJ2-3; D could derive from TRBD1 or TRBD2 (6 bases each). This CDR3 spans 17 amino acids. The germline V and J ends were trimmed by 3 bases and 2 bases, with 18 bases remaining between them. CDR1 and CDR2 (germline): SEHNR, FQNEAQ (reference sequence).

This clonotype was recorded many times. This rearrangement joins TRBV20-1 to TRBJ2-3; TRBD1 matches at 7 bases. The CDR3 runs 15 residues. Germline values: CDR1 DFQATT, CDR2 SNEGSKA (reference sequence). With 5 bases clipped from V and 0 bases from J, the junction kept 8 bases outside the gene matches. The CDR3 sequence is CSAQKGQVSTDTQYF. As DNA, the CDR3 is TGCAGTGCTCAAAAAGGACAGGTTAGCACAGATACGCAGTATTTT.

This clonotype was recorded a few times. V is TRBV20-1 and J is TRBJ2-1; 13 bases agree with TRBD2. The CDR3 is 16 amino acids. CDR1 and CDR2 from the germline V gene are DFQATT and SNEGSKA (reference sequence). V gave up 0 bases and J gave up 7 bases; unmatched junction bases: 6. As DNA, the CDR3 is TGCAGTGCTAGAGATCCCACTAGCGGGGGGGGGAATGAGCAGTTCTTC. This codes for CSARDPTSGGGNEQFF.

This clonotype was seen repeatedly, ten times or more. The V call is TRBV18, the J call TRBJ2-4, with 11 bases that match TRBD1. Germline V CDR1 and CDR2: KGHSH, LQKENI. CDR3 size: 17 residues. V trimming: 0 bases; J trimming: 0 bases; junction bases outside the gene matches: 1. The CDR3 sequence is CASSPPGQGVAKNIQYF. CDR3 DNA: TGTGCCAGCTCACCACCGGGACAGGGGGTAGCCAAAAACATTCAGTACTTC.

As regards this clonotype: A clone one base away is much larger, so this may be a read error. The V and J genes are TRBV20-1 and TRBJ1-4; 8 positions agree with TRBD1. Germline V lookup: CDR1 DFQATT, CDR2 SNEGSKA (reference sequence). CDR3 length equals 15 residues. The CDR3 here is CSARVSGQGREKRFF. CDR3 bases: TGCAGTGCTAGAGTCTCCGGACAGGGACGTGAAAAACGGTTTTTT.

The chain carries TRBV7-9 and TRBJ1-2; the D gene is possibly TRBD1 (5 bases). The CDR3 totals 13 residues. The V end was cut by 3 bases, the J end by 7 bases, with 12 bases between. Germline values: CDR1 SEHNR, CDR2 FQNEAQ (reference sequence). CDR3 amino acids: CASSFGTFAGYTF. DNA of the CDR3: TGTGCCAGCAGCTTCGGGACTTTCGCTGGCTACACCTTC.

This chain links TRBV7-9 with TRBJ2-1; tentative D call: TRBD1 (6 bases). V lost 1 base, J lost 6 bases, and 16 bases lay in between. Germline V gene sequence: CDR1 SEHNR, CDR2 FQNEAQ (reference sequence). This CDR3 is built from 16 residues. As DNA, the CDR3 is TGTGCCAGCAGCTTAGAGGCAGGGGTAACCCCCAATGAGCAGTTCTTC. It yields the protein CASSLEAGVTPNEQFF.

This clonotype came up many times. The chain couples TRBV12-3 or TRBV12-4 to TRBJ2-7; TRBD1 is a possible D gene (6 bases). Trimming took 3 bases from V and 4 from J, leaving 13 bases between them. The CDR3 extends over 14 amino acids. The CDR3: CASSFSGTPYEQYF. Here the CDR3 DNA reads TGTGCCAGCAGTTTCTCCGGGACACCGTACGAGCAGTACTTC.

This clonotype was seen at least ten times. The chain has TRBV20-1 and TRBJ2-1; D gene ambiguous. The V and J ends lost 2 bases and 2 bases respectively, with 10 bases between them. Germline CDR1 reads DFQATT; CDR2 reads SNEGSKA (reference sequence). The CDR3 spans 14 residues. The CDR3 DNA follows: TGCAGTGCTAGATGGGCTCAGACCTACAATGAGCAGTTCTTC. The encoded protein is CSARWAQTYNEQFF.

This clonotype has at least ten counts. The J gene is TRBJ1-4, the V gene TRBV4-3; D might be TRBD1 (5 bases). The CDR3 is 16 amino acids. V was trimmed by 3 bases and J by 3 bases, leaving 14 bases between them. CDR1 is LGHNA and CDR2 is YSLEER in the germline V gene. CDR3 sequence (DNA): TGCGCCAGCAGCCAGGGTTTGGGGACTTCTAATGAAAAACTGTTTTTT. Its protein product is CASSQGLGTSNEKLFF.

To note about this clonotype: A much more abundant neighbour one base away suggests this may be a read error. This chain uses TRBV7-2 with TRBJ2-5; D possibly corresponds to TRBD2 (7 bases). Germline V gene lookup returns CDR1 SGHTA and CDR2 FQGNSA. V shed 3 bases and J shed 11 bases, with 13 bases lying between them. This CDR3 is built from 12 residues. CDR3 region: CASSFGGALQYF. In DNA form, the CDR3 reads TGTGCCAGCAGCTTTGGGGGGGCTCTGCAGTACTTC.

There are a few counts of this clonotype. A read error is possible here, since a much larger clone lies one base away. The J gene is TRBJ2-7, the V gene TRBV9; tentatively, D is TRBD2 (6 bases). The CDR3 has 16 residues. V was clipped by 0 bases and J by 7 bases, with 20 bases between them. Germline V gives CDR1 SGDLS, CDR2 YYNGEE. The CDR3 region has the DNA TGTGCCAGCAGCGTAGATTGGGGGGTTGTCTACAATGAGCAGTACTTC. Translation gives CASSVDWGVVYNEQYF.

This clonotype showed up many times. The CDR3 sequence: CASSLKGISYGYTF. The DNA for the CDR3 is TGTGCCAGCAGTTTGAAGGGGATTTCCTATGGCTACACCTTC. The gene calls are TRBV12-3 or TRBV12-4 and TRBJ1-2, with D maybe TRBD1 (5 bases). This CDR3 comprises 14 residues. Deletions cut 3 bases from V and 4 bases from J, with 12 bases between.

This clonotype was counted ten times or more. The rearrangement links TRBV18 to TRBJ2-5, with 10 bases identical to TRBD2. The germline V gene has CDR1 KGHSH and CDR2 LQKENI. This CDR3 is built from 15 residues. The trim removed 2 bases at V and 4 bases at J, leaving 4 bases unmatched. The DNA for the CDR3 is TGTGCCAGCTCACCAGAGGTAGCGGGGGGAGAGACCCAGTACTTC. Encoded protein: CASSPEVAGGETQYF.

V usage is TRBV7-2 and J usage is TRBJ2-1; a weak D match, TRBD1 (7 bases). This CDR3 comprises 16 residues. Germline lookup yields CDR1 SGHTA and CDR2 FQGNSA. V was trimmed by 3 bases and J by 6 bases, leaving 18 bases between them. The CDR3 DNA reads as TGTGCCAGCAGCTTCAGGGGGGCAGGCAGAGGCAATGAGCAGTTCTTC. Protein product: CASSFRGAGRGNEQFF. Looking up the rest from reference TRBV7-2 and TRBJ2-1 gives the full variable domain: GAGVSQSPSNKVTEKGKDVELRCDPISGHTALYWYRQSLGQGLEFLIYFQGNSAPDKSGLPSDRFSAERTGGSVSTLTIQRTQQEDSAVYLCASSFRGAGRGNEQFFGPGTRLTVL.

This chain links TRBV30 with TRBJ1-4, with D perhaps TRBD1 (6 bases). The germline gives CDR1 GTSNPN, CDR2 SVGIG (reference sequence). The length of the CDR3 is 16 residues. Deletions cut 0 bases from V and 0 bases from J, with 11 bases between. The CDR3 sequence is CAWSVGQGTTNEKLFF. CDR3 bases: TGTGCCTGGAGTGTTGGCCAGGGGACAACTAATGAAAAACTGTTTTTT. The full variable domain, its missing parts supplied by reference TRBV30 and TRBJ1-4, is SQTIHQWPATLVQPVGSPLSLECTVEGTSNPNLYWYRQAAGRGLQLLFYSVGIGQISSEVPQNLSASRPQDRQFILSSKKLLLSDSGFYLCAWSVGQGTTNEKLFFGSGTQLSVL.

This clonotype turned up a few times. The chain recombines TRBV5-1 with TRBJ1-3, with D unresolved. This CDR3 has 16 residues. Germline V gives CDR1 SGHRS, CDR2 YFSETQ. V was pared by 0 bases and J by 2 bases, with 12 bases between. The CDR3 loop reads CASSLVGSLAGNTIYF. The CDR3 coding sequence is TGCGCCAGCAGCTTGGTGGGCAGCCTGGCTGGAAACACCATATATTTT.

There are a few counts of this clonotype. The V and J genes are TRBV6-2 or TRBV6-3 and TRBJ2-3; 11 bases are a match to TRBD1. The V and J ends lost 6 bases and 4 bases, in that order; junction bases with no gene match: 6. Germline CDR1 reads MNHEY; CDR2 reads SVGEGT. This CDR3 comprises 15 residues. The CDR3 loop is CASRLPGQGADTQYF. CDR3 bases: TGTGCCAGCAGGCTTCCGGGACAGGGGGCAGATACGCAGTATTTT.

This clonotype has just a few counts. V is TRBV10-3 and J is TRBJ1-1, with 9 nucleotides matching TRBD1. The CDR3 runs to 17 residues. Germline CDR1 ENHRY, CDR2 SYGVKD. Trimming cost V 8 bases and J 0 bases; bases outside gene matches: 13. The CDR3 DNA reads TGTGCCATCGGTGGGCACAGGGGGCTCCGCATGAACACTGAAGCTTTCTTT. Its translation is CAIGGHRGLRMNTEAFF.

On this clonotype itself: A read error is possible here, since a much larger clone lies one base away. The chain is built from TRBV7-2 and TRBJ2-1, with D perhaps matching TRBD1 (6 bases). Matching the DNA end better, TRBJ2-7 makes the J call doubtful. CDR1 and CDR2 (germline): SGHTA, FQGNSA. The CDR3 is made up of 15 amino acids. This chain's CDR3 is CASSLAGAVYNEQYF. The CDR3 DNA follows: TGTGCCAGCAGCTTAGCGGGGGCCGTATACAATGAGCAGTACTTC.

V and J are TRBV28 and TRBJ2-1; D gene ambiguous. The length of the CDR3 is 16 residues. The germline V and J ends were trimmed by 3 bases and 1 base, with 13 bases remaining between them. Germline V gene lookup returns CDR1 MDHEN and CDR2 SYDVKM. In DNA form, the CDR3 reads TGTGCCAGCAGTTTTAACTCCCTTGGATCCTACAATGAGCAGTTCTTC. This sequence encodes CASSFNSLGSYNEQFF.

The chain combines TRBV27 with TRBJ2-7; D call uncertain. Germline CDR1 MNHEY, CDR2 SMNVEV (reference sequence). Trimming shortened V by 0 bases and J by 0 bases, and 9 bases separated the two germline ends. This CDR3 spans 15 amino acids. The CDR3 bases are TGTGCCAGCAGTTTATCGCTAATACGCTCCTACGAGCAGTACTTC. Residues: CASSLSLIRSYEQYF.

In its sample, this clonotype was seen once. A much larger clone lies one base from this, so it may be a read error. The chain recombines TRBV20-1 with TRBJ2-1; D possibly uses TRBD1 or TRBD2 (6 bases each). The CDR3 length is 12 residues. Germline-derived CDR1 and CDR2 are DFQATT and SNEGSKA (reference sequence). This CDR3 is CSCTRGRNEQFF. The CDR3 nucleotides are TGCAGCTGTACCCGGGGGCGGAATGAGCAGTTCTTC.

The gene calls are TRBV7-9 and TRBJ1-4; D unresolved. CDR1 and CDR2 from the germline V gene are SEHNR and FQNEAQ (reference sequence). The CDR3 length is 14 residues. The V and J ends lost 5 bases and 2 bases respectively, with 9 bases between them. This CDR3 reads CASSQLVTNEKLFF. The CDR3 nucleotides are TGTGCCAGCAGCCAACTCGTGACTAATGAAAAACTGTTTTTT. Supplemented by reference TRBV7-9 and TRBJ1-4, the full variable domain reads DTGVSQNPRHKITKRGQNVTFRCDPISEHNRLYWYRQTLGQGPEFLTYFQNEAQLEKSRLLSDRFSAERPKGSFSTLEIQRTEQGDSAMYLCASSQLVTNEKLFFGSGTQLSVL.

This chain joins TRBV9 and TRBJ2-3, with 15 bases aligning to TRBD2. Germline lookup yields CDR1 SGDLS and CDR2 YYNGEE. Trimming at V came to 3 bases and at J to 1 base, leaving 6 bases not matched to a gene. This CDR3 contains 18 residues. CDR3 region: CASSAGLAGGPGTDTQYF. CDR3 sequence (DNA): TGTGCCAGCAGCGCAGGACTAGCGGGGGGGCCGGGCACAGATACGCAGTATTTT.

This clonotype was seen many times. The chain uses TRBV2 and TRBJ2-1; no definite D call. The CDR3 extends over 12 amino acids. With 6 bases removed from V and 3 bases from J, the gap between germline ends came to 6 bases. In germline, CDR1 is SNHLY, CDR2 FYNNEI. CDR3 in amino acids: CASSIGYNEQFF. The CDR3 nucleotides are TGTGCCAGCAGCATAGGCTACAATGAGCAGTTCTTC.

This clonotype was recorded at least ten times. The chain is built from TRBV11-3 and TRBJ2-7, with D perhaps being TRBD1 or TRBD2 (5 bases each). Germline CDR1 and CDR2: SGHNT and YENEEA. The CDR3 spans 14 residues. The V gene lost 5 bases and the J gene lost 5 bases, with 16 bases spanning the gap. The CDR3 is CASSPGRPPDEQYF. In DNA, the CDR3 is TGTGCCAGCAGCCCGGGACGACCTCCGGACGAGCAGTACTTC.

The table lists this clonotype with many counts. V is TRBV30 and J is TRBJ1-2; 10 bases align to TRBD1. V shed 0 bases, J shed 1 base, and the junction held 5 bases outside the gene matches. The CDR3 is made up of 16 amino acids. Germline CDR1 and CDR2: GTSNPN and SVGIG (reference sequence). CDR3 sequence (DNA): TGTGCCTGGAGTGTAGCCCGGACAGGGGGTAACTATGGCTACACCTTC. It specifies CAWSVARTGGNYGYTF.

The V gene is TRBV29-1, the J gene TRBJ2-5; perhaps TRBD2 as D (5 bases). The CDR3 runs to 15 residues. Germline V gene lookup returns CDR1 SQVTM and CDR2 ANQGSEA. V was shortened by 0 bases and J by 5 bases, with 16 bases between the two germline ends. Here the CDR3 reads CSVEDHPRPGETQYF. CDR3 DNA: TGCAGCGTTGAAGATCATCCCAGGCCGGGGGAGACCCAGTACTTC. Full variable domain (rest looked up from reference TRBV29-1 and TRBJ2-5): SAVISQKPSRDICQRGTSLTIQCQVDSQVTMMFWYRQQPGQSLTLIATANQGSEATYESGFVIDKFPISRPNLTFSTLTVSNMSPEDSSIYLCSVEDHPRPGETQYFGPGTRLLVL.